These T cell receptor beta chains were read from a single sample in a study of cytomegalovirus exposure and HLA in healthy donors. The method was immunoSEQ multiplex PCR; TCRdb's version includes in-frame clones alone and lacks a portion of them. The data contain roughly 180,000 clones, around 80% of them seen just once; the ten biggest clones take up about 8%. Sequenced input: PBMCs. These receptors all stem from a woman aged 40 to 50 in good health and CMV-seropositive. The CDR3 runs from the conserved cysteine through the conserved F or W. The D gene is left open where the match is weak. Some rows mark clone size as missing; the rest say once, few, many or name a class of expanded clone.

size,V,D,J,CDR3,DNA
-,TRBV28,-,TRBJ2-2,CASRRTRNTGELFF,TGTGCCAGCAGAAGGACAAGGAACACCGGGGAGCTGTTTTTT
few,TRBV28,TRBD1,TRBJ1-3,CASSMGGQGLLVFSGNTIYF,TGTGCCAGCAGCATGGGGGGACAGGGCCTCCTAGTATTCTCTGGAAACACCATATATTTT
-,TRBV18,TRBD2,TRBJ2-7,CASSPTSGGSYEQYF,TGTGCCAGCTCACCAACAAGCGGGGGCTCCTACGAGCAGTACTTC
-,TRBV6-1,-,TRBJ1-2,CASHTGTTNYGYTF,TGTGCCAGCCATACAGGGACTACTAACTATGGCTACACCTTC
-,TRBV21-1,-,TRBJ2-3,CASSKRGNTDTQYF,TGTGCCAGCAGCAAGAGGGGGAACACAGATACGCAGTATTTT
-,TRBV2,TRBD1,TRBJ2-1,CASSEDRGTYNEQFF,TGTGCCAGCAGTGAGGACAGGGGCACCTACAATGAGCAGTTCTTC
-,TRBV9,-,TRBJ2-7,CASSVESGNHYEQYF,TGTGCCAGCAGCGTAGAATCGGGGAACCACTACGAGCAGTACTTC
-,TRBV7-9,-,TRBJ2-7,CASSPTSEQYF,TGTGCCAGCAGCCCTACGTCCGAGCAGTACTTC
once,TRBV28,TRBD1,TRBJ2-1,CASWSDRGANEQFF,TGTGCCAGTTGGTCGGACAGGGGTGCGAATGAGCAGTTCTTC
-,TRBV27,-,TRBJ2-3,CASSFKGQGLPDTQYF,TGTGCCAGCAGTTTCAAAGGCCAGGGGTTGCCAGATACGCAGTATTTT
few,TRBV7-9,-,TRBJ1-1,CASSLGGGRKTEAFF,TGTGCCAGCAGCTTAGGGGGCGGACGTAAGACTGAAGCTTTCTTT
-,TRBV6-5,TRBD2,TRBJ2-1,CASSYRTSGNEQFF,TGTGCCAGCAGTTATCGCACTAGCGGCAATGAGCAGTTCTTC
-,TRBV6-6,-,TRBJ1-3,CASSNTPGTIYF,TGTGCCAGCAGTAATACCCCGGGCACCATATATTTT
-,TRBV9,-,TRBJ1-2,CASTEGGGAPYGYTF,TGTGCCAGCACCGAAGGGGGGGGTGCTCCCTATGGCTACACCTTC
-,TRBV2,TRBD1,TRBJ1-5,CASSAARGSNQPQHF,TGTGCCAGCAGTGCCGCCAGGGGGAGCAATCAGCCCCAGCATTTT
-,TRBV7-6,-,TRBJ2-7,CASSPFGGRPYEQYF,TGTGCCAGCAGCCCATTTGGGGGCAGGCCCTACGAGCAGTACTTC
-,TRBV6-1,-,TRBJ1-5,CASRKAGRNQPQHF,TGTGCCAGCAGAAAGGCAGGCCGAAATCAGCCCCAGCATTTT
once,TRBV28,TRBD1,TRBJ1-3,CASSLYRDRGPDTIYF,TGTGCCAGCAGTTTATATAGGGACAGGGGTCCGGACACCATATATTTT
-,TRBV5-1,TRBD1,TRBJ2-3,CASSSLLQGAGDTQYF,TGCGCCAGCAGCTCCCTACTCCAGGGGGCTGGAGATACGCAGTATTTT
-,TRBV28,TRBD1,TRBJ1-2,CASRIHRDRGNYGYTF,TGTGCCAGCAGGATCCACCGGGACAGGGGGAACTATGGCTACACCTTC
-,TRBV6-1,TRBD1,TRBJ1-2,CASSEGKGAGYGYTF,TGTGCCAGCAGTGAGGGCAAGGGGGCCGGTTATGGCTACACCTTC
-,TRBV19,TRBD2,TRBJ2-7,CASSTGLAGYYEQYF,TGTGCCAGTAGTACTGGACTAGCGGGGTACTACGAGCAGTACTTC
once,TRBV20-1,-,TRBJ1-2,CSAIMGPQF,TGCAGTGCCATCATGGGGCCTCAATTC
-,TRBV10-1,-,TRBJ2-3,CASSESGGTTDTQYF,TGCGCCAGCAGTGAGTCAGGCGGGACCACAGATACGCAGTATTTT
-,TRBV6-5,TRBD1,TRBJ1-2,CASSYNRQGGDGYTF,TGTGCCAGCAGTTATAACCGACAGGGGGGCGACGGCTACACCTTC
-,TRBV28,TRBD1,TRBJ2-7,CASSPTGSRYEQYF,TGTGCCAGCAGCCCGACAGGGTCTCGATACGAGCAGTACTTC
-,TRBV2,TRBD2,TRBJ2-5,CASSDRGTSGRETQYF,TGTGCCAGCAGTGATAGGGGAACTAGCGGGAGGGAGACCCAGTACTTC
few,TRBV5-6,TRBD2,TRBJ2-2,CASEIAGRDTGELFF,TGTGCCAGCGAAATAGCGGGAAGGGACACCGGGGAGCTGTTTTTT
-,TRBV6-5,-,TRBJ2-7,CASSYSARGNYEQYF,TGTGCCAGCAGTTACTCTGCGAGAGGGAACTACGAGCAGTACTTC
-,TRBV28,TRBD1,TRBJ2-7,CASRRDRGFEQYF,TGTGCCAGCAGGCGGGACAGGGGCTTCGAGCAGTACTTC
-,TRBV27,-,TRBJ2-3,CASSILARSSTDTQYF,TGTGCCAGCAGTATATTAGCGAGATCTAGCACAGATACGCAGTATTTT
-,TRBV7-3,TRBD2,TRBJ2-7,CASSFKGGRAYEQYF,TGTGCCAGCAGCTTTAAGGGAGGGAGAGCCTACGAGCAGTACTTC
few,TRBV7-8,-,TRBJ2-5,CASSFRVVQETQYF,TGTGCCAGCAGCTTTCGGGTTGTCCAAGAGACCCAGTACTTC
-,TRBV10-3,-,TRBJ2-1,CAISESDTRSEQFF,TGTGCCATCAGTGAGTCGGATACTAGATCTGAGCAGTTCTTC
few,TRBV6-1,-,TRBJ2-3,CASSVTGTDTQYF,TGTGCCAGCAGTGTGACAGGCACAGATACGCAGTATTTT
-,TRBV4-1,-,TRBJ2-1,CASSQDRGRGGKQFF,TGCGCCAGCAGCCAAGACAGGGGCAGGGGAGGGAAGCAGTTCTTC